Shown below are 13 T cell receptor beta chains from a single sample sequenced in a study of blood T cell repertoires in COVID-19. TCRdb keeps only in-frame clones here, not all; method: immunoSEQ multiplex PCR. The sample carries fewer than 150,000 clones, more than 80% recorded once. The source material was peripheral blood. The receptors derive from a human donor in a cohort sampled during active COVID-19.

The chain uses TRBV28 and TRBJ2-2, with 8 bases that match TRBD1. The germline gives CDR1 MDHEN, CDR2 SYDVKM. J gave up 5 bases and V 5 bases, and 19 bases lay outside the gene matches. CDR3 length equals 19 residues. Here the CDR3 DNA reads TGTGCCAGCAGTCCCGGGACAGGACACCCGGCTTTGAGAACCGGGGAGCTGTTTTTT. Amino acid sequence: CASSPGTGHPALRTGELFF.

V and J are TRBV11-2 and TRBJ2-2, with 8 bases that match TRBD1. V trimming: 5 bases; J trimming: 2 bases; junction bases outside the gene matches: 4. This CDR3 has 15 amino acids. Germline lookup yields CDR1 SGHAT and CDR2 FQNNGV. The CDR3 spells CASSDRGTNTGELFF. The CDR3 DNA is TGTGCCAGCAGCGACAGGGGAACCAACACCGGGGAGCTGTTTTTT.

The chain uses TRBV21-1 and TRBJ2-1; the tabulated D call, TRBD2, remains unverified against the DNA. TRBV21-1 is a pseudogene segment. This CDR3 has 21 residues. The CDR3: CASSKEGQGTSGRGSYNEQFF. In DNA form, the CDR3 reads TGTGCCAGCAGCAAAGAGGGTCAGGGGACTAGCGGGAGAGGGTCCTACAATGAGCAGTTCTTC.

The CDR3 loop is CASSIRENYGYTF. Written as DNA, the CDR3 is TGTGCCAGCAGTATCAGGGAAAACTATGGCTACACCTTC. This chain joins TRBV6-5 and TRBJ1-2, with a possible D match to TRBD1 (5 bases). V shed 5 bases and J shed 2 bases, with 9 bases lying between them. CDR1 MNHEY and CDR2 SVGAGI come from the germline V gene. This CDR3 region has 13 residues.

V is TRBV19 and J is TRBJ1-2, with D possibly matching TRBD1 (6 bases). CDR1 and CDR2 from the germline V gene are LNHDA and SQIVND (reference sequence). The CDR3 sequence is 16 residues long. V was trimmed by 3 bases and J by 4 bases, leaving 18 bases between them. This CDR3 reads CASSILARGEGYGYTF. The DNA of the CDR3 is TGTGCCAGTAGTATTCTGGCCAGGGGAGAAGGCTATGGCTACACCTTC.

The chain joins TRBV5-5 to TRBJ1-6, with 7 bases that match TRBD1. V was clipped by 2 bases and J by 6 bases; unmatched bases: 8. CDR3 length equals 16 residues. Germline CDR1 and CDR2: SGHKS and YYEKEE (reference sequence). CDR3 sequence: CASSLAGGYVNSPLHF. The CDR3 DNA reads as TGTGCCAGCAGCTTAGCAGGGGGTTACGTTAATTCACCCCTCCACTTT.

The chain links TRBV27 to TRBJ2-2; 7 positions agree with TRBD2. Germline V gene data show CDR1 as MNHEY and CDR2 as SMNVEV (reference sequence). After removal of 4 bases from V and 5 bases from J, the junction contained 10 bases not matched to a gene. CDR3 size: 16 residues. CDR3 sequence reads: CASSSPAGVITGELFF. The CDR3 DNA reads TGTGCCAGCAGTTCTCCCGCGGGAGTTATTACCGGGGAGCTGTTTTTT.

Here the CDR3 reads CASSHPRGTIYRGYTF. The CDR3 nucleotides are TGTGCCAGCAGCCACCCGAGGGGGACTATTTATCGAGGCTACACCTTC. The J gene is TRBJ1-2, the V gene TRBV9, with D tentatively TRBD1 (6 bases). Germline V CDR1 and CDR2: SGDLS, YYNGEE. Trimming shortened V by 4 bases and J by 8 bases, and 24 bases separated the two germline ends. The CDR3 spans 16 residues.

The chain has TRBV30 and TRBJ1-2; D gene unclear. The CDR3 runs 13 residues. The V gene's germline CDR1 is GTSNPN and CDR2 SVGIG (reference sequence). Between the trimmed V and J ends, which lost 1 base and 9 bases, there was a span of 15 bases. The CDR3 loop is CAWSDGQKRSYTF. The CDR3 nucleotides read TGTGCCTGGAGTGATGGGCAAAAGCGGAGCTACACCTTC.

The rearrangement uses TRBV3-1 (or the pseudogene TRBV3-2) and TRBJ2-1, with TRBD1 matching over 12 bases. J gave up 8 bases and V 5 bases, and 7 bases lay outside the gene matches. This CDR3 has 15 residues. Germline CDR1 reads LGHDT; CDR2 reads YNNKEL (reference sequence). Here the CDR3 DNA reads TGTGCCAGCAGCGGACCGGGACAGGGGGCGTATGAGCAGTTCTTC. This codes for CASSGPGQGAYEQFF.

This clone was observed a handful of times. V usage is TRBV2 and J usage is TRBJ2-7; TRBD1 matches at 9 bases. In germline, CDR1 is SNHLY, CDR2 FYNNEI. This CDR3 comprises 15 residues. Trimming removed 6 bases from V and 1 base from J; junction bases left unmatched: 7. The CDR3 coding sequence is TGTGCCAGCAGGGCAACAGGGGGCGTGTCCTACGAGCAGTACGTC. Translation: CASRATGGVSYEQYV.

Here the CDR3 reads CASRMGPATNEKLFF. CDR3 DNA: TGTGCCAGCAGGATGGGGCCTGCAACTAATGAAAAACTGTTTTTT. The rearrangement links TRBV7-9 to TRBJ1-4; tentatively, D is TRBD1 (5 bases). V shed 6 bases and J shed 0 bases, with 11 bases lying between them. Germline V CDR1 and CDR2: SEHNR, FQNEAQ (reference sequence). This CDR3 region has 15 residues. The full variable domain, in which reference TRBV7-9 and TRBJ1-4 provide the parts outside the CDR3, is DTGVSQNPRHKITKRGQNVTFRCDPISEHNRLYWYRQTLGQGPEFLTYFQNEAQLEKSRLLSDRFSAERPKGSFSTLEIQRTEQGDSAMYLCASRMGPATNEKLFFGSGTQLSVL.

The chain links TRBV6-2 or TRBV6-3 to TRBJ1-2; D uncertain. The ends were cut back, 2 bases at V and 1 base at J, with 17 bases in the middle. Germline V gene sequence: CDR1 MNHEY, CDR2 SVGEGT. This CDR3 has 17 amino acids. The CDR3 loop reads CASSYLPTQRLNYGYTF. The DNA for the CDR3 is TGTGCCAGCAGTTACCTTCCCACTCAACGACTTAACTATGGCTACACCTTC.